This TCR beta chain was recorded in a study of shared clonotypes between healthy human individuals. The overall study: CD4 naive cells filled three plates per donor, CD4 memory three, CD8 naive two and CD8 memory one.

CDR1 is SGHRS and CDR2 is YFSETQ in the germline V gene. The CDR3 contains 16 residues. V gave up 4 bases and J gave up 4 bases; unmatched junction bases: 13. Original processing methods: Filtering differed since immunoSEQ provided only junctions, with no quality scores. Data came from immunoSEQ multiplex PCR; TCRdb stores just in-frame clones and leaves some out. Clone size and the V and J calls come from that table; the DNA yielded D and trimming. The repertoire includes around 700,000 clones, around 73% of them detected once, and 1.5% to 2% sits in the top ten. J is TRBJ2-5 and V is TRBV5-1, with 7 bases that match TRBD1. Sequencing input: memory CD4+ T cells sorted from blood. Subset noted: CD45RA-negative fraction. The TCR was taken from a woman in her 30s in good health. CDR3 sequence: CASSTRPQGFTETQYF. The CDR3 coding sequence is TGCGCCAGCAGCACCCGCCCACAGGGGTTTACAGAGACCCAGTACTTC.